This T cell receptor (beta chain) was obtained from a study of blood T cell repertoires in COVID-19. About the research overall: Donors in the United States, Italy and Spain gave samples during acute or convalescent COVID-19. T cells, B-cell-depleted T cells, or PBMCs supplied cDNA or gDNA.

In the original processing: Researchers report that nucleated cell counts were estimated from reference gene primer amplification. The repertoire was sequenced with immunoSEQ multiplex PCR; TCRdb's copy has only in-frame clones and lacks some. V, J and clone size reflect that table, while D and trimming were determined from the DNA. In the table there are some 100,000 clones, 80% to 90% of which are singletons. V was clipped by 0 bases and J by 5 bases, with 8 bases between them. Germline V gene lookup returns CDR1 GTSNPN and CDR2 SVGIG (reference sequence). This CDR3 has 13 amino acids. The source of this sequence is a human donor in a cohort sampled during active COVID-19. The sequencing input was peripheral blood. J is TRBJ1-5 and V is TRBV30; D gene ambiguous. In nucleotides, the CDR3 is TGTGCCTGGAGTGTACTCCGGGATCAGCCCCAGCATTTT. The encoded protein is CAWSVLRDQPQHF.